These T cell receptor beta chains were read from a single sample in a study of graft-versus-host responses after intestinal transplantation. Profiled with immunoSEQ multiplex PCR; TCRdb holds only in-frame clones, not every one. This sample yields about 3,300 clones, of which about 70% are seen a single time; roughly a tenth belongs to the top ten. Source: ileum tissue, taken 5 and 7 days after intestinal transplantation. These receptors were taken from a human patient who received an intestinal transplant, so some T cells may come from the graft donor. Each CDR3 is given with its conserved first and last residue. D genes are given only for firm matches. Clone size is shown for a subset of rows, as once, few, many or a class of expanded clone.

length	J	size	D	V	CDR3	DNA
13	TRBJ1-2	.	.	TRBV4-2	CASSQDNNYGYTF	TGTGCCAGCAGCCAAGACAATAACTATGGCTACACCTTC
14	TRBJ1-4	.	.	TRBV19	CASSMGSMYEKLFF	TGTGCCAGTAGTATGGGCAGTATGTATGAAAAACTGTTTTTT
14	TRBJ2-1	.	TRBD2	TRBV10-3	CAISGTSGGNEQFF	TGTGCCATCAGTGGGACTAGCGGGGGGAATGAGCAGTTCTTC
13	TRBJ2-3	few	.	TRBV10-1	CASSEAGTDTQYF	TGCGCCAGCAGTGAAGCGGGCACAGATACGCAGTATTTT
12	TRBJ2-2	.	.	TRBV5-1	CASSGEPGELFF	TGCGCCAGCAGCGGAGAGCCCGGGGAGCTGTTTTTT
13	TRBJ1-2	.	.	TRBV18	CASSPMGRYGYTF	TGTGCCAGCTCACCAATGGGGCGCTATGGCTACACCTTC
15	TRBJ2-7	.	.	TRBV4-1	CASSRVPLEVDEQYF	TGCGCCAGCAGCCGAGTGCCCTTAGAGGTTGACGAGCAGTACTTC
16	TRBJ1-2	.	.	TRBV27	CASSFWAGKGNYGYTF	TGTGCCAGCAGTTTTTGGGCGGGGAAAGGCAACTATGGCTACACCTTC
14	TRBJ1-1	.	TRBD1	TRBV25-1	CASSSRDRDTEAFF	TGTGCCAGCAGTTCCCGGGACAGGGACACTGAAGCTTTCTTT
15	TRBJ2-3	.	.	TRBV25-1	CASSGSKRGTDTQYF	TGTGCCAGCAGTGGATCGAAGCGGGGCACAGATACGCAGTATTTT
13	TRBJ2-2	once	.	TRBV18	CASSPQGTGELFF	TGTGCCAGCTCACCACAGGGCACCGGGGAGCTGTTTTTT
14	TRBJ1-6	once	.	TRBV6-5	CASRPAQGYSPLHF	TGTGCCAGCAGGCCTGCTCAGGGGTATTCACCCCTCCACTTT
15	TRBJ1-2	.	TRBD1	TRBV5-6	CASSLIYRGDWGYTF	TGTGCCAGCAGCTTGATTTACAGGGGGGATTGGGGCTACACCTTC
14	TRBJ1-6	.	TRBD1	TRBV19	CASSRQGGNSPLHF	TGTGCCAGTAGTCGGCAGGGGGGAAATTCACCCCTCCACTTT
11	TRBJ1-1	.	.	TRBV5-4	CASSLNTEAFF	TGTGCCAGCAGCTTGAACACTGAAGCTTTCTTT
13	TRBJ2-4	.	.	TRBV5-1	CASSGGAKNIQYF	TGCGCCAGCAGCGGGGGGGCCAAAAACATTCAGTACTTC
16	TRBJ2-1	.	TRBD2	TRBV6-6	CASSPPLARSYNEQFF	TGTGCCAGCAGCCCCCCACTAGCGCGGTCCTACAATGAGCAGTTCTTC